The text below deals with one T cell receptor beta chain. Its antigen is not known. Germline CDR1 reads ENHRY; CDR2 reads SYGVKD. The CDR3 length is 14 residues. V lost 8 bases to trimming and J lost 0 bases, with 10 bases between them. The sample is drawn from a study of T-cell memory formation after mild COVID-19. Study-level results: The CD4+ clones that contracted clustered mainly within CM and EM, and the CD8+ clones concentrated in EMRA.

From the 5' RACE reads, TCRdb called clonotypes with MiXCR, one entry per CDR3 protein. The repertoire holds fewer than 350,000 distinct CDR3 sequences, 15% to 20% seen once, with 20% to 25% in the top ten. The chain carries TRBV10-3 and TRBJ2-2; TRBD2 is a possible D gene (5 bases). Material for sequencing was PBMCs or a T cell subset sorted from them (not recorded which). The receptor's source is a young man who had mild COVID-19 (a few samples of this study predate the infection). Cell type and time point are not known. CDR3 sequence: CAIEDGANTGELFF. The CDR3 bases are TGTGCCATCGAGGACGGGGCGAACACCGGGGAGCTGTTTTTT.